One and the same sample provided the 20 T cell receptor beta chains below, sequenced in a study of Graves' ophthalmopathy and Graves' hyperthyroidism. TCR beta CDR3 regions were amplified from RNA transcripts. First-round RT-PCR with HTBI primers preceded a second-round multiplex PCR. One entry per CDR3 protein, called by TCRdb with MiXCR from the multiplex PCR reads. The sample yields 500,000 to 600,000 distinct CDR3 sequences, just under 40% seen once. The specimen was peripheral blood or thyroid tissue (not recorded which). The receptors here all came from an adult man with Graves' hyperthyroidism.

The CDR3 region has the DNA TGTGCCAGCAGCCGGGACAGGGGGCTTGATCAGCCCCAGCATTTT. Its translation: CASSRDRGLDQPQHF. The chain carries TRBV2 and TRBJ1-5, with TRBD1 identical over 12 bases. Losses at the gene ends were 6 bases for V and 5 bases for J; bases not matched to a gene: 5. The CDR3 sequence is 15 residues long. In germline, CDR1 is SNHLY, CDR2 FYNNEI.

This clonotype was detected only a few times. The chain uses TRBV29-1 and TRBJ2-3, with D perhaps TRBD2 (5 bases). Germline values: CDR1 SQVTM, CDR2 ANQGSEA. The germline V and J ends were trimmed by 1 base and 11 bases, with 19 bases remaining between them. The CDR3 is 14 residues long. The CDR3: CSVEVRVRGYEQYF. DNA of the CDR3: TGCAGCGTTGAAGTACGGGTTCGAGGGTATGAGCAGTATTTT.

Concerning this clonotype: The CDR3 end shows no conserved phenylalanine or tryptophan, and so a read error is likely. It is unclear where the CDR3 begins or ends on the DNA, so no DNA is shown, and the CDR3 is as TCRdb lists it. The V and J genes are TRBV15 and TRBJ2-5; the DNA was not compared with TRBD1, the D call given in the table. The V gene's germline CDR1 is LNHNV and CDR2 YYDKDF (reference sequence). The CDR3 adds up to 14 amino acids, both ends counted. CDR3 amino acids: CATSRLFDGGTVNT.

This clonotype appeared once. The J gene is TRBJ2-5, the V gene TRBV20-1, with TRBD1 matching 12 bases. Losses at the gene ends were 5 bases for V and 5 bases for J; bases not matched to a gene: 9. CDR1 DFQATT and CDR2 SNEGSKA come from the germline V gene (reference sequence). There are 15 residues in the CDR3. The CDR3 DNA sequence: TGCAGTGCTCCAAGCGGGACAGGGGGCGCCGAGACCCAGTACTTC. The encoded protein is CSAPSGTGGAETQYF.

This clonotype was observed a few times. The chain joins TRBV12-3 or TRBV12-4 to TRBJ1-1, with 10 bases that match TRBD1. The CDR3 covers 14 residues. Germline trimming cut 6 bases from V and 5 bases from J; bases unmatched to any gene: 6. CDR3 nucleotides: TGTGCCAGCAGACGGGACAGGGGTTGGACTGAAGCTTTCTTT. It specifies CASRRDRGWTEAFF.

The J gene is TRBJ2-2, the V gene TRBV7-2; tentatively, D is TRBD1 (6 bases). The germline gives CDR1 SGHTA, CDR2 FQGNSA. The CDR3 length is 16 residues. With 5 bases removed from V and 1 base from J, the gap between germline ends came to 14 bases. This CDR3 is CASSTGTDVNTGELFF. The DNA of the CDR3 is TGTGCCAGCAGCACAGGGACGGATGTGAACACCGGGGAGCTGTTTTTT.

In DNA form, the CDR3 reads TGTGCCAGCAGTAGGCACGAGACAGGGGCCAACACTGAAGCTTTCTTT. The encoded protein is CASSRHETGANTEAFF. This chain connects TRBV12-3 or TRBV12-4 to TRBJ1-1, with 8 bases that match TRBD1. J lost 2 bases, V lost 5 bases, and 10 bases had no gene match. The length of the CDR3 is 16 residues.

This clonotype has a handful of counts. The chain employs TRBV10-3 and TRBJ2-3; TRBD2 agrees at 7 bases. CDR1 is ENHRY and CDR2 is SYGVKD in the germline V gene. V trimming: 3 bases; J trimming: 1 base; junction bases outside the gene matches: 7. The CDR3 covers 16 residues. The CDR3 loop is CAISEAAGAGTDTQYF. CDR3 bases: TGTGCCATCAGTGAAGCGGCGGGAGCTGGCACAGATACGCAGTATTTT.

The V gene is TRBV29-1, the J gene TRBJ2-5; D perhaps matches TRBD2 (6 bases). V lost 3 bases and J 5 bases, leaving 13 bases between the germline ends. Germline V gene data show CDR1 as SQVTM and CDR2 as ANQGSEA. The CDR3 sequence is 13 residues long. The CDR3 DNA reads TGCAGCGTTGAGATGCACCGGGGGGAGACCCAGTACTTC. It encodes CSVEMHRGETQYF.

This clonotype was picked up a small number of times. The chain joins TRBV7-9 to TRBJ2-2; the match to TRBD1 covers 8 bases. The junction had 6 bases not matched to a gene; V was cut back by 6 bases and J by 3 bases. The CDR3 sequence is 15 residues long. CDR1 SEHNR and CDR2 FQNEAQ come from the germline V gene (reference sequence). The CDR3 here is CASRPQGVDTGELFF. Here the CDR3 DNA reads TGTGCCAGCAGGCCACAGGGGGTGGACACCGGGGAGCTGTTTTTT.

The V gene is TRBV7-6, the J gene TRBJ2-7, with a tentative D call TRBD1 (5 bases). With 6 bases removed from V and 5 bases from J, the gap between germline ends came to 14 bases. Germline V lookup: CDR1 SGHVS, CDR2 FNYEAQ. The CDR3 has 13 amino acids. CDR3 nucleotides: TGTGCCAGCAGTGCTCCTCAGGGCCACGAGCAGTACTTC. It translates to CASSAPQGHEQYF.

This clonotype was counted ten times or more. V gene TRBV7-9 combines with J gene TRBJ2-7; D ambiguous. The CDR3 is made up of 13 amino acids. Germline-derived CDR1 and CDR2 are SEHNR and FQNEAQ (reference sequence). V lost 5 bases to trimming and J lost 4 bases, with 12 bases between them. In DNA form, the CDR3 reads TGTGCCAGCAGCCTCGGTGGGCCATACGAGCAGTACTTC. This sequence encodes CASSLGGPYEQYF.

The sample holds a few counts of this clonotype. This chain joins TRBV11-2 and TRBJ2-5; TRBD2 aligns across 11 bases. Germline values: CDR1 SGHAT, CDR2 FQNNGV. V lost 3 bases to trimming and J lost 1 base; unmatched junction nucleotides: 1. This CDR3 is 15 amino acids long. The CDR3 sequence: CASSFTSGGQETQYF. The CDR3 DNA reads TGTGCCAGCAGCTTTACTAGCGGGGGCCAAGAGACCCAGTACTTC. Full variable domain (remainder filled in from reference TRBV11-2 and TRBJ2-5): EAGVAQSPRYKIIEKRQSVAFWCNPISGHATLYWYQQILGQGPKLLIQFQNNGVVDDSQLPKDRFSAERLKGVDSTLKIQPAKLEDSAVYLCASSFTSGGQETQYFGPGTRLLVL.

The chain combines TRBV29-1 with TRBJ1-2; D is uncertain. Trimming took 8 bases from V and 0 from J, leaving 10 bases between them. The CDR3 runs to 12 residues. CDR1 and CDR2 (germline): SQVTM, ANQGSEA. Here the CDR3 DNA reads TGCAGCAGTGTCGGGCCTAACTATGGCTACACCTTC. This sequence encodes CSSVGPNYGYTF.

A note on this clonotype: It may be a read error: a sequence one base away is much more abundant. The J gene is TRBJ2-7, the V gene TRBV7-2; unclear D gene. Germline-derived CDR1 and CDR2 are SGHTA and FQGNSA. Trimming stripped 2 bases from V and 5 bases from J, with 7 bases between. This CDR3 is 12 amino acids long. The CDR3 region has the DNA TGTGCCAGCAGCTTACCTCCGAACGAGCAGTACTTC. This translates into CASSLPPNEQYF.

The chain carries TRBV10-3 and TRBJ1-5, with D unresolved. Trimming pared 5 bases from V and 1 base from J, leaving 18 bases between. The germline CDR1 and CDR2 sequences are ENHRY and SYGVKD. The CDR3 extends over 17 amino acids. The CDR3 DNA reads TGTGCCATCAGTTACTCGATATCTCGGCAGAGCAATCAGCCCCAGCATTTT. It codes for CAISYSISRQSNQPQHF.

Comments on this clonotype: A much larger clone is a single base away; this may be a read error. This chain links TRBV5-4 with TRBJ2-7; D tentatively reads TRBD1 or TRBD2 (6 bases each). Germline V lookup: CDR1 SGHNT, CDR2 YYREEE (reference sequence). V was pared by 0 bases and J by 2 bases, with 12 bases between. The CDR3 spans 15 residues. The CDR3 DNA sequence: TGTGCCAGCAGCTTGGGGGGGGCTAAGGCCTACGAGCAGTACTTC. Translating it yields CASSLGGAKAYEQYF.

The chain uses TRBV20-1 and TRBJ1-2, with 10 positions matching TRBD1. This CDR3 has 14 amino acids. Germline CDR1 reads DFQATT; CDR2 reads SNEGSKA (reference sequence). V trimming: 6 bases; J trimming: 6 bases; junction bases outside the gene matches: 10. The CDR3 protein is CSANPLTGGNGYTF. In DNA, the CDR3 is TGCAGTGCCAATCCTCTGACAGGGGGCAATGGCTACACCTTC.

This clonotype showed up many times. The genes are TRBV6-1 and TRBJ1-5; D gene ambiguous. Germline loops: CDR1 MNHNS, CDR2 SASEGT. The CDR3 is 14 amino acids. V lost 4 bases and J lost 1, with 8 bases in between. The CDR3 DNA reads TGTGCCAGCAGTGGGGAGGCGAGCAATCAGCCCCAGCATTTT. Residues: CASSGEASNQPQHF.

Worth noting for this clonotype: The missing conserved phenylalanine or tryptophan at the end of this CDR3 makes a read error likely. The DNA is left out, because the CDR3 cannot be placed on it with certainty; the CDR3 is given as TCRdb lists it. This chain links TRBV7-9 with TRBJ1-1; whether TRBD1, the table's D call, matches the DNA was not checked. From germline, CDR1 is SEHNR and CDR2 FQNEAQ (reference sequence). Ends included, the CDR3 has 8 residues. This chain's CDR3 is CASSLVPQ.